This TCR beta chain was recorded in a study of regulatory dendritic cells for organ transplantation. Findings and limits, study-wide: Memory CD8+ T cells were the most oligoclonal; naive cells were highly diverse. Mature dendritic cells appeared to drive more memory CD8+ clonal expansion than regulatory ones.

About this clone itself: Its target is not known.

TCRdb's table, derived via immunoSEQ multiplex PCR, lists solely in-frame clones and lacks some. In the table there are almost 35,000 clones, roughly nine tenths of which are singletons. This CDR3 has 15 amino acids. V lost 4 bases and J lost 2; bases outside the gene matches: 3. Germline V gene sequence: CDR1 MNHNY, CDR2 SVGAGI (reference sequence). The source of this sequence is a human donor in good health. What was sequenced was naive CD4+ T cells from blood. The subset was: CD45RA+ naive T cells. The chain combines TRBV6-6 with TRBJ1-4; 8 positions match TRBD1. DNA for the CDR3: TGTGCCAGCAGTTGGACAGGGTTGACTAATGAAAAACTGTTTTTT. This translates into CASSWTGLTNEKLFF.